The 24 T cell receptor beta chains reported below all come from one sample, sequenced in a study of shared clonotypes between healthy human individuals. Data came from immunoSEQ multiplex PCR; TCRdb stores just in-frame clones and leaves some out. The repertoire has fewer than 600,000 clones, around 79% of them found once; the top ten carry less than 15%. Material for sequencing was PBMCs. The receptors stem from a middle-aged woman in good health. Some clones in this sample may be carry-over from other donors' samples.

The CDR3, as DNA: TGTGCCAGCAGCTTAAAGGCAGGACAAGAGACCCAGTACTTC. It yields the protein CASSLKAGQETQYF. The chain links TRBV7-6 to TRBJ2-5; D unresolved. The V and J ends lost 2 bases and 2 bases respectively, with 9 bases between them. Germline values: CDR1 SGHVS, CDR2 FNYEAQ. The CDR3 totals 14 residues. Filled out from reference TRBV7-6 and TRBJ2-5, the complete variable domain reads GAGVSQSPRYKVTKRGQDVALRCDPISGHVSLYWYRQALGQGPEFLTYFNYEAQQDKSGLPNDRFSAERPEGSISTLTIQRTEQRDSAMYRCASSLKAGQETQYFGPGTRLLVL.

This clone showed up just a few times. This chain uses TRBV29-1 with TRBJ2-2; 14 bases map to TRBD2. The CDR3 length is 16 residues. CDR1 SQVTM and CDR2 ANQGSEA come from the germline V gene. V dropped 4 bases and J dropped 5; count of bases not matched to a gene: 6. This chain's CDR3 is CSVGLAGGPRTGELFF. CDR3 nucleotides: TGCAGCGTTGGACTAGCGGGAGGGCCGCGAACCGGGGAGCTGTTTTTT.

The chain is built from TRBV4-2 and TRBJ2-7, with D possibly TRBD1 on 6 matching bases. Trimming stripped 1 base from V and 5 bases from J, with 18 bases between. Germline-derived CDR1 and CDR2 are LGHNA and YNFKEQ. The CDR3 loop spans 16 amino acids. The CDR3 sequence: CASSQVLGRGSHEQYF. CDR3 DNA sequence: TGTGCCAGCAGCCAAGTTTTGGGCAGGGGTAGCCACGAGCAGTACTTC.

A remark on this clone: Other nucleotide sequences in the sample specify the same CDR3. The V gene is TRBV5-1, the J gene TRBJ2-7; 7 positions match TRBD1. There are 13 residues in the CDR3. Germline-derived CDR1 and CDR2 are SGHRS and YFSETQ. Trimming took 2 bases from V and 4 from J; bases not matched to a gene: 3. The CDR3 loop reads CASSLRQGYEQYF. The CDR3 nucleotides are TGCGCCAGCAGCTTACGACAGGGATACGAGCAGTACTTC.

The J gene is TRBJ2-1, the V gene TRBV5-6, with D possibly called TRBD1 or TRBD2 (6 bases each). This CDR3 has 16 residues. Between the trimmed V and J ends, which lost 0 bases and 0 bases, there was a span of 10 bases. The germline V gene encodes CDR1 SGHDT and CDR2 YYEEEE. The CDR3, as DNA: TGTGCCAGCAGCTTGGACGGGGGCTACTCCTACAATGAGCAGTTCTTC. Translating it yields CASSLDGGYSYNEQFF.

The chain couples TRBV19 to TRBJ1-2; D might be TRBD1 (6 bases). Trimming removed 6 bases at V and 4 bases at J, with 12 bases between. The CDR3 extends over 13 amino acids. Germline V gene data show CDR1 as LNHDA and CDR2 as SQIVND (reference sequence). The CDR3 DNA reads as TGTGCCAGTAGCCGCGACAGGACCTATGGCTACACCTTC. Its protein is CASSRDRTYGYTF. Drawing the rest from reference TRBV19 and TRBJ1-2, the complete variable domain is DGGITQSPKYLFRKEGQNVTLSCEQNLNHDAMYWYRQDPGQGLRLIYYSQIVNDFQKGDIAEGYSVSREKKESFPLTVTSAQKNPTAFYLCASSRDRTYGYTFGSGTRLTVV.

This clone was seen a handful of times. The V gene is TRBV7-9, the J gene TRBJ2-1; a weak D match, TRBD2 (6 bases). With 1 base removed from V and 2 bases from J, the gap between germline ends came to 15 bases. CDR3 size: 17 residues. The V gene's germline CDR1 is SEHNR and CDR2 FQNEAQ (reference sequence). The CDR3 reads CASSLGSMGGPYNEQFF. The DNA of the CDR3 is TGTGCCAGCAGCTTAGGGTCTATGGGAGGTCCCTACAATGAGCAGTTCTTC.

The chain uses TRBV4-1 and TRBJ2-1, with D hard to call. There are 15 residues in the CDR3. Germline loops: CDR1 MGHRA, CDR2 YSYEKL. V was shortened by 1 base and J by 5 bases, with 12 bases between the two germline ends. For the CDR3, the DNA is TGCGCCAGCAGCCAAGTGGCCAGAAGGCACAATGAGCAGTTCTTC. Its translation is CASSQVARRHNEQFF.

The sample holds one count of this clone. The gene calls are TRBV9 and TRBJ1-1; the match to TRBD1 covers 7 bases. With V trimmed by 4 bases and J by 1 base, 7 bases remained unmatched. Germline-derived CDR1 and CDR2 are SGDLS and YYNGEE. The CDR3 has 15 residues. This CDR3 reads CASSQTGTANTEAFF. CDR3 DNA sequence: TGTGCCAGCAGCCAAACCGGGACAGCGAACACTGAAGCTTTCTTT.

The chain carries TRBV30 and TRBJ2-1; no clear D gene. V was trimmed by 3 bases and J by 6 bases, leaving 9 bases between them. This CDR3 has 12 residues. Germline V gene sequence: CDR1 GTSNPN, CDR2 SVGIG (reference sequence). The CDR3 DNA reads as TGTGCCTGGAGCGCCGACTCCAATGAGCAGTTCTTC. This gives the protein CAWSADSNEQFF.

The chain combines TRBV7-9 with TRBJ2-5, with 8 bases that match TRBD1. Germline assignment: CDR1 SEHNR and CDR2 FQNEAQ (reference sequence). The V segment lost 4 bases and the J segment 5 bases; nucleotides outside the gene matches: 9. The CDR3 consists of 15 residues. The CDR3 DNA follows: TGTGCCAGCAGCTCCTCCGGGACAGGCATGGAGACCCAGTACTTC. Its protein product is CASSSSGTGMETQYF. Combining the CDR3 with reference TRBV7-9 and TRBJ2-5 gives the whole variable domain DTGVSQNPRHKITKRGQNVTFRCDPISEHNRLYWYRQTLGQGPEFLTYFQNEAQLEKSRLLSDRFSAERPKGSFSTLEIQRTEQGDSAMYLCASSSSGTGMETQYFGPGTRLLVL.

This clone showed up just once. J is TRBJ1-5 and V is TRBV28, with D unclear. CDR1 and CDR2 (germline): MDHEN, SYDVKM. This CDR3 contains 14 residues. V lost 7 bases to trimming and J lost 0 bases, with 10 bases between them. CDR3 coding DNA: TGTGCCAGCAACTTCCTCGATAGCAATCAGCCCCAGCATTTT. This gives the protein CASNFLDSNQPQHF. Supplemented by reference TRBV28 and TRBJ1-5, the full variable domain reads DVKVTQSSRYLVKRTGEKVFLECVQDMDHENMFWYRQDPGLGLRLIYFSYDVKMKEKGDIPEGYSVSREKKERFSLILESASTNQTSMYLCASNFLDSNQPQHFGDGTRLSIL.

This clone was found once. The J gene is TRBJ1-1, the V gene TRBV2; D possibly corresponds to TRBD1 (5 bases). Germline V CDR1 and CDR2: SNHLY, FYNNEI. This CDR3 has 14 residues. The V end was cut by 5 bases, the J end by 2 bases, with 12 bases between. The CDR3 nucleotides are TGTGCCAGCAGTCCATCGACAGCAAACACTGAAGCTTTCTTT. Its translation: CASSPSTANTEAFF.

This chain connects TRBV5-4 to TRBJ2-7; TRBD2 aligns across 8 bases. Germline CDR1 reads SGHNT; CDR2 reads YYREEE (reference sequence). J lost 2 bases, V lost 5 bases, and 9 bases had no gene match. This CDR3 has 15 residues. DNA for the CDR3: TGTGCCAGCAGTGATATGGCGGGAGGCCCCTACGAGCAGTACTTC. It encodes CASSDMAGGPYEQYF.

The chain employs TRBV19 and TRBJ2-1, with 7 bases aligning to TRBD2. CDR1 and CDR2 from the germline V gene are LNHDA and SQIVND (reference sequence). This CDR3 is built from 13 residues. The V segment lost 7 bases and the J segment 10 bases; nucleotides outside the gene matches: 10. The CDR3 nucleotides are TGTGCCAGTAAGGTGGGAGGGGTCGGAGAGCAGTTCTTC. This gives the protein CASKVGGVGEQFF.

The chain has TRBV5-1 and TRBJ2-7, with 11 bases identical to TRBD2. V dropped 7 bases and J dropped 5; count of bases not matched to a gene: 8. The CDR3 has 14 residues. Per the germline V gene, CDR1 is SGHRS and CDR2 is YFSETQ. In DNA form, the CDR3 reads TGCGCCAGCGGGCCTAGCGGGAGGTGGAACGAGCAGTACTTC. It codes for CASGPSGRWNEQYF.

This chain joins TRBV7-9 and TRBJ1-4; 10 nucleotides agree with TRBD1. The CDR3 consists of 15 residues. V lost 4 bases, J lost 8 bases, and 7 bases stayed unmatched. Germline V CDR1 and CDR2: SEHNR, FQNEAQ (reference sequence). CDR3 sequence (DNA): TGTGCCAGCAGCTCCTCCGGGACAGGGGTAGAAAAACTGTTTTTT. Translation gives CASSSSGTGVEKLFF. Variable domain in full (rest from reference TRBV7-9 and TRBJ1-4): DTGVSQNPRHKITKRGQNVTFRCDPISEHNRLYWYRQTLGQGPEFLTYFQNEAQLEKSRLLSDRFSAERPKGSFSTLEIQRTEQGDSAMYLCASSSSGTGVEKLFFGSGTQLSVL.

The V gene is TRBV18, the J gene TRBJ1-2; D perhaps matches TRBD1 (6 bases). V was pared by 3 bases and J by 6 bases, with 17 bases between. The CDR3 has 15 amino acids. Germline CDR1 is KGHSH and CDR2 is LQKENI. CDR3 sequence: CASSPVRGVIDGYTF. The CDR3 nucleotides read TGTGCCAGCTCACCCGTGAGGGGGGTTATCGATGGCTACACCTTC.

This clone was seen only a few times. The V and J genes are TRBV19 and TRBJ2-7; D might be TRBD1 or TRBD2, each matching 5 bases. CDR1 LNHDA and CDR2 SQIVND come from the germline V gene (reference sequence). This CDR3 has 14 amino acids. V was shortened by 4 bases and J by 4 bases, with 14 bases between the two germline ends. CDR3 coding DNA: TGTGCCAGTAGTAACCGGGACGGAAAGTACGAGCAGTACTTC. It specifies CASSNRDGKYEQYF.

V and J are TRBV4-3 and TRBJ2-3, with D hard to call. V was shortened by 2 bases and J by 0 bases, with 12 bases between the two germline ends. This CDR3 comprises 16 residues. Germline V gene sequence: CDR1 LGHNA, CDR2 YSLEER. The CDR3 region has the DNA TGCGCCAGCAGCCAACACAACAGTGATAGCACAGATACGCAGTATTTT. Protein product: CASSQHNSDSTDTQYF.

For the CDR3, the DNA is TGTGCCAGCAGTTTGTTTGGTTCAGATACGCAGTATTTT. Residues: CASSLFGSDTQYF. J is TRBJ2-3 and V is TRBV28; D is undetermined. Germline V gene sequence: CDR1 MDHEN, CDR2 SYDVKM. CDR3 length: 13 amino acids. The V end was cut by 3 bases, the J end by 4 bases, with 8 bases between.

The chain employs TRBV7-9 and TRBJ2-3; TRBD2 aligns across 9 bases. The germline V gene has CDR1 SEHNR and CDR2 FQNEAQ (reference sequence). Losses at the gene ends were 5 bases for V and 7 bases for J; bases not matched to a gene: 10. This CDR3 is built from 15 residues. CDR3 amino acids: CASSARDSGSYTQYF. CDR3 nucleotide sequence: TGTGCCAGCAGCGCCCGGGATAGCGGGAGTTATACGCAGTATTTT.

The gene calls are TRBV2 and TRBJ1-5; a possible D gene is TRBD1 (5 bases). Trimming removed 6 bases at V and 4 bases at J, with 16 bases between. Germline CDR1 is SNHLY and CDR2 is FYNNEI. This CDR3 is 15 amino acids long. CDR3 loop: CASSFGGGWNQPQHF. CDR3 bases: TGTGCCAGCAGCTTTGGGGGGGGTTGGAATCAGCCCCAGCATTTT.

The rearrangement uses TRBV7-8 and TRBJ2-1, with D possibly called TRBD1 or TRBD2 (5 bases each). V lost 5 bases and J 8 bases, leaving 10 bases between the germline ends. CDR1 is SGHVS, CDR2 FQNEAQ, per germline. This CDR3 has 12 residues. The CDR3 bases are TGTGCCAGCAGCCAGCTGGGGGATGAGCAGTTCTTC. It specifies CASSQLGDEQFF.